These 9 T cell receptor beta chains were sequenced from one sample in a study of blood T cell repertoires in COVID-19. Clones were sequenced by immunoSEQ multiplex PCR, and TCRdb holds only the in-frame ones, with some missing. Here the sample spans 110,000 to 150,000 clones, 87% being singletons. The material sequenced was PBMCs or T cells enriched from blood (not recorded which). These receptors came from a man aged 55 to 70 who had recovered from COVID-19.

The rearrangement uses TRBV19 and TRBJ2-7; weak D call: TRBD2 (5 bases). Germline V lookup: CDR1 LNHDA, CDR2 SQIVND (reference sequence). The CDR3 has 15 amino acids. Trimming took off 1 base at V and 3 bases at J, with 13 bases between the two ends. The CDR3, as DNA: TGTGCCAGTAGTATAGGGATAGCGCGAATCTACGAGCAGTACTTC. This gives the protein CASSIGIARIYEQYF.

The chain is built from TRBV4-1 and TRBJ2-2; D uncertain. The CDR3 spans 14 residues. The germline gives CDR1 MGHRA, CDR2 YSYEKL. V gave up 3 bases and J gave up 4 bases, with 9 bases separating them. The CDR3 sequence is CASSQATLTGELFF. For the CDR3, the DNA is TGCGCCAGCAGCCAGGCGACACTCACCGGGGAGCTGTTTTTT.

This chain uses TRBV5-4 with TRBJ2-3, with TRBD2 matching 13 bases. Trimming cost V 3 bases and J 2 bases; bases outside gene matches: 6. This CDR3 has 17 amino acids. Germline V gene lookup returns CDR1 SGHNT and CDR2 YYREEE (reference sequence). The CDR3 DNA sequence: TGTGCCAGCAGCTCGGGACTAGCGGGGTCCTTCACAGATACGCAGTATTTT. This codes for CASSSGLAGSFTDTQYF. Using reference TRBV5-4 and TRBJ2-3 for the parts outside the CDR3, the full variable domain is ETGVTQSPTHLIKTRGQQVTLRCSSQSGHNTVSWYQQALGQGPQFIFQYYREEENGRGNFPPRFSGLQFPNYSSELNVNALELDDSALYLCASSSGLAGSFTDTQYFGPGTRLTVL.

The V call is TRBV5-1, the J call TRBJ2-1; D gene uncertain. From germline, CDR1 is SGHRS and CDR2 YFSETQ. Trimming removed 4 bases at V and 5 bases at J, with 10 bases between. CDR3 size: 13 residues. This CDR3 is CASSLDWDNEQFF. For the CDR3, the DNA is TGCGCCAGCAGCCTCGACTGGGACAATGAGCAGTTCTTC.

CDR3 DNA sequence: TGCAGCGTTGAAGGCCTAACCGGCTACACCTTC. Its translation is CSVEGLTGYTF. This chain links TRBV29-1 with TRBJ1-2; D is ambiguous. CDR3 length: 11 residues. Trimming took 1 base from V and 8 from J, leaving 8 bases between them. Germline CDR1 SQVTM, CDR2 ANQGSEA.

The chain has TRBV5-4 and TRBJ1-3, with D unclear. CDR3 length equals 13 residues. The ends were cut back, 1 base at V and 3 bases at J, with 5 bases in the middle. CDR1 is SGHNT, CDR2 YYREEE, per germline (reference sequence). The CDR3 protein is CASSLSGGNTIYF. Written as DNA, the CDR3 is TGTGCCAGCAGCTTGTCGGGTGGAAACACCATATATTTT.

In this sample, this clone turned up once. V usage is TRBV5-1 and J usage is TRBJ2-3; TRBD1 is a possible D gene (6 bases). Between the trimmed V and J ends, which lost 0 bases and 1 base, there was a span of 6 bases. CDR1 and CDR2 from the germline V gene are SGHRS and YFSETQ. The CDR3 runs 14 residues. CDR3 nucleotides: TGCGCCAGCAGCTTGGGGGGGCGCACAGATACGCAGTATTTT. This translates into CASSLGGRTDTQYF.

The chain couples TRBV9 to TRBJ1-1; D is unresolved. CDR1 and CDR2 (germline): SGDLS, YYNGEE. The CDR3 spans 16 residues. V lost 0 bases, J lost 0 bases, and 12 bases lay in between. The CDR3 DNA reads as TGTGCCAGCAGCGTAGCTTCGAGCTTTATGAACACTGAAGCTTTCTTT. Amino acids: CASSVASSFMNTEAFF.

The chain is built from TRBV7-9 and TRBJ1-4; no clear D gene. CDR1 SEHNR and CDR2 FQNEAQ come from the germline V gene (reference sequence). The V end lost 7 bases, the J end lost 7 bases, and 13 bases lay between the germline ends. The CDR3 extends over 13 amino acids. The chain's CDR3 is CASTGVEGEKLFF. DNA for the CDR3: TGTGCCAGCACCGGGGTTGAGGGTGAAAAACTGTTTTTT.